This T cell receptor beta chain is drawn from a study of cytomegalovirus exposure and HLA in healthy donors. Study as a whole: The platform used for the 120 or so validation repertoires matched that of the roughly 720 first-cohort repertoires, a later analysis reported.

Clones were sequenced by immunoSEQ multiplex PCR, and TCRdb holds only the in-frame ones, with some missing. The data hold approximately 160,000 clones, with 85% to 90% observed a single time. This receptor was obtained from a woman between 18 and 29 years old in good health and CMV-seropositive. The sequenced material came from PBMCs.

The CDR3 is CASSLAPGLAQHEQYF. CDR3 DNA sequence: TGTGCCAGCAGCCTTGCCCCGGGACTAGCTCAGCACGAGCAGTACTTC. The chain links TRBV28 to TRBJ2-7, with 9 bases matching TRBD2. The CDR3 has 16 residues. Germline lookup yields CDR1 MDHEN and CDR2 SYDVKM. The V and J ends lost 6 bases and 5 bases, in that order; junction bases with no gene match: 14.